The source of this T cell receptor beta chain is a study of T cells in narcolepsy. The wider study: Enrolled donors included narcolepsy type 1 or type 2 patients and healthy controls.

On this clone itself: What it binds is unknown.

Trimming stripped 7 bases from V and 6 bases from J, with 19 bases between. CDR3 size: 15 residues. Germline V gives CDR1 MDHEN, CDR2 SYDVKM. Data came from immunoSEQ multiplex PCR; TCRdb stores just in-frame clones and leaves some out. The data hold some 25,000 clones, with approximately 85% observed a single time. Overall study findings and caveats: Reportedly, autoreactive clonotypes were serially detected in patients' blood but not controls'. No autoreactive T cell clone sequences appeared in some memory CD4+ repertoires. Autoreactive HCRT-specific and TRIB2-specific clonotypes were marked in same-patient CSF-versus-blood CD4+ comparisons.

The receptor's source is a human donor with narcolepsy. The rearrangement uses TRBV28 and TRBJ1-3, with D uncertain. The sequenced material came from CD45RA- memory CD4+ T cells from PBMCs. CDR3 nucleotides: TGTGCCAGCACCTCGACCGGGAGAGGTGAAAACACCATATATTTT. Its protein is CASTSTGRGENTIYF.